The 26 T cell receptor beta chains below all came from one sample that was sequenced in a study of regulatory T cells in long-lasting Graves disease. Time point here: persistent/refractory GD, antithyroid drugs over 5 years with positive TRAb. The TCR library was made from RNA that had been extracted from PBMCs in TRIzol. In building TCR beta libraries, iRepertoire HTBI primers were used together with Arm-PCR of CDR3 regions. MiXCR, run by TCRdb on the multiplex PCR reads, gives a single entry per CDR3 protein. In the table there are some 370,000 distinct CDR3 sequences, about 20% of which are singletons. Specimen: peripheral blood mononuclear cells (PBMCs), collected when the disease was refractory, from a patient treated with antithyroid drugs. The receptors here all came from a female donor with Graves disease.

This clonotype was counted between two and nine times. J is TRBJ1-2 and V is TRBV7-2; D not resolved. Between the trimmed V and J ends, which lost 5 bases and 5 bases, there was a span of 12 bases. Per the germline V gene, CDR1 is SGHTA and CDR2 is FQGNSA. There are 13 residues in the CDR3. CDR3 DNA sequence: TGTGCCAGCAGCCAAGACGTGGGGTATGGCTACACCTTC. Its protein is CASSQDVGYGYTF.

This clonotype was recorded many times. This chain uses TRBV12-3 or TRBV12-4 with TRBJ1-1; 7 nucleotides line up with TRBD1. V lost 6 bases and J lost 1; bases outside the gene matches: 8. CDR3 length equals 15 residues. This CDR3 is CASSPSGQPNTEAFF. In nucleotides, the CDR3 is TGTGCCAGCAGCCCCTCGGGACAGCCGAACACTGAAGCTTTCTTT.

This clonotype has more than one count but fewer than ten. A much larger clone sits a single nucleotide away, making a read error possible. This chain links TRBV11-2 with TRBJ1-5; TRBD1 matches 7 bases. The J call may be faulty, since TRBJ2-3 better matches the DNA end. The CDR3 has 14 amino acids. The V gene's germline CDR1 is SGHAT and CDR2 FQNNGV. In DNA, the CDR3 is TGTGCCAGCAGCTTGGACAGGAACGTGGCGCCCCAGTATTTT. Its translation is CASSLDRNVAPQYF.

This clonotype was counted a few times. The J gene is TRBJ2-4, the V gene TRBV5-6; 11 bases match TRBD1. The trim removed 4 bases at V and 8 bases at J, leaving 8 bases unmatched. Germline V gene sequence: CDR1 SGHDT, CDR2 YYEEEE. The CDR3 totals 15 residues. CDR3 nucleotides: TGTGCCAGCAGCGAAGGACAGGGGGCGGGTGACATTCAGTACTTC. Residues: CASSEGQGAGDIQYF.

With respect to this clonotype: Since a much larger clone is just one base distant, this may be a read error. V gene TRBV12-3 or TRBV12-4 combines with J gene TRBJ2-4; TRBD2 might be the D (6 bases). The germline V and J ends were trimmed by 8 bases and 2 bases, with 16 bases remaining between them. The length of the CDR3 is 15 residues. CDR3 DNA sequence: TGTGCCAGCCCCCCGGGAGCGGGTCCCAAAAACATTCAGTACTTC. This gives the protein CASPPGAGPKNIQYF.

Details on this clonotype: A clone one base away is much larger, so this may be a read error. This chain uses TRBV12-3 or TRBV12-4 with TRBJ2-2; D may be TRBD2 (6 bases). The CDR3 consists of 14 residues. The V end lost 5 bases, the J end lost 9 bases, and 16 bases lay between the germline ends. CDR3 sequence: CASSGLRYARELFF. As DNA, the CDR3 is TGTGCCAGCAGTGGACTACGCTATGCCCGGGAGCTGTTTTTT.

Many counts were recorded for this clonotype. This chain connects TRBV20-1 to TRBJ2-7, with 8 bases lining up with TRBD2. The V gene's germline CDR1 is DFQATT and CDR2 SNEGSKA (reference sequence). This CDR3 region has 16 residues. Unmatched junction bases numbered 16, after V lost 7 bases and J lost 2 bases. The CDR3 protein is CSGRALGGGLAYEQYF. CDR3 nucleotides: TGCAGTGGCCGCGCGCTCGGGGGGGGCTTAGCCTACGAGCAGTACTTC.

This clonotype has only a few counts. V and J are TRBV18 and TRBJ2-7; tentatively, D is TRBD2 (6 bases). The V end was cut by 4 bases, the J end by 7 bases, with 20 bases between. Germline CDR1 and CDR2: KGHSH and LQKENI. There are 15 residues in the CDR3. Here the CDR3 reads CASSRQQEGWVEQYF. In nucleotides, the CDR3 is TGTGCCAGCTCACGGCAGCAGGAGGGATGGGTAGAGCAGTACTTC.

The DNA of the CDR3 is TGTGCCAGCAGCTTATTACCGGGAGTCGGCAATGAGCAGTTCTTC. Protein product: CASSLLPGVGNEQFF. The chain has TRBV7-2 and TRBJ2-1, with a possible D match to TRBD2 (6 bases). CDR1 SGHTA and CDR2 FQGNSA come from the germline V gene. The length of the CDR3 is 15 residues. V lost 2 bases to trimming and J lost 6 bases, with 14 bases between them.

This clonotype was observed at least ten times. This chain connects TRBV5-1 to TRBJ1-2; 7 bases are shared with TRBD1. The germline gives CDR1 SGHRS, CDR2 YFSETQ. V was pared by 1 base and J by 1 base, with 7 bases of the junction left unmatched. The CDR3 length is 16 residues. The CDR3 region is CASSLIGQENNYGYTF. The CDR3 nucleotides are TGCGCCAGCAGCTTGATCGGACAGGAGAATAACTATGGCTACACCTTC. Variable domain in full (rest from reference TRBV5-1 and TRBJ1-2): KAGVTQTPRYLIKTRGQQVTLSCSPISGHRSVSWYQQTPGQGLQFLFEYFSETQRNKGNFPGRFSGRQFSNSRSEMNVSTLELGDSALYLCASSLIGQENNYGYTFGSGTRLTVV.

This clonotype was recorded a few times. In DNA form, the CDR3 reads TGTGCCAGCAGCCTAGGGGGGACTAGCGGGAGGTACAGTCAGCATGAGCAGTTCTTC. Its protein is CASSLGGTSGRYSQHEQFF. V gene TRBV7-2 combines with J gene TRBJ2-1; 15 nucleotides align to TRBD2. CDR1 is SGHTA, CDR2 FQGNSA, per germline. V shed 5 bases, J shed 8 bases, and the junction held 16 bases outside the gene matches. The length of the CDR3 is 19 residues.

This clonotype was recorded at least ten times. The V call is TRBV6-1, the J call TRBJ1-1; D not certain. The CDR3 sequence is 13 residues long. The V end lost 6 bases, the J end lost 3 bases, and 11 bases lay between the germline ends. CDR1 MNHNS and CDR2 SASEGT come from the germline V gene. This CDR3 reads CASSHQGYTEAFF. The CDR3 bases are TGTGCCAGCAGCCACCAAGGCTACACTGAAGCTTTCTTT.

V is TRBV28 and J is TRBJ2-2; 8 bases map to TRBD1. CDR1 and CDR2 (germline): MDHEN, SYDVKM. V lost 3 bases to trimming and J lost 6 bases; unmatched junction nucleotides: 12. The CDR3 length is 17 residues. Here the CDR3 DNA reads TGTGCCAGCAGTTTCTCCCAAGACAGGGGAGGATCCGGGGAGCTGTTTTTT. Its protein product is CASSFSQDRGGSGELFF.

A word on this clonotype: A much larger clone lies a single base off, so this may be a read error. The chain recombines TRBV28 with TRBJ1-1; D is ambiguous. Germline CDR1 reads MDHEN; CDR2 reads SYDVKM. This CDR3 region has 17 residues. The CDR3 sequence: CASSLGGSGIANTEALF. CDR3 in DNA: TGTGCCAGCAGTTTGGGCGGCTCGGGGATCGCGAACACTGAAGCTCTCTTT.

This clonotype was counted between two and nine times. The V call is TRBV7-8, the J call TRBJ2-7, with TRBD1 identical over 9 bases. CDR1 SGHVS and CDR2 FQNEAQ come from the germline V gene. The CDR3 is made up of 18 amino acids. The J segment lost 6 bases and the V segment lost 5 bases, leaving 20 bases of the junction unmatched. CDR3 coding DNA: TGTGCCAGCAGCGAAGGGACAGGGTTAAACCTTAGTCCCTTCGAGCAGTACTTC. Amino acids: CASSEGTGLNLSPFEQYF.

The chain has TRBV7-9 and TRBJ2-7; 14 bases align to TRBD2. Per the germline V gene, CDR1 is SEHNR and CDR2 is FQNEAQ (reference sequence). CDR3 length: 17 residues. V lost 5 bases to trimming and J lost 3 bases; unmatched junction nucleotides: 9. CDR3 loop: CASSPRPGLAGVYEQYF. CDR3 coding DNA: TGTGCCAGCAGCCCCAGACCGGGACTAGCGGGAGTCTACGAGCAGTACTTC.

V gene TRBV15 combines with J gene TRBJ1-5; tentative D call: TRBD1 (5 bases). This CDR3 has 20 amino acids. The V gene's germline CDR1 is LNHNV and CDR2 YYDKDF (reference sequence). V was cut by 3 bases and J by 0 bases, with 24 bases left in between. DNA of the CDR3: TGTGCCACCAGCAGCTACGATTTTCGGGGGGAACTAGGTAGCAATCAGCCCCAGCATTTT. Its translation is CATSSYDFRGELGSNQPQHF.

This clonotype was seen a handful of times. This chain uses TRBV9 with TRBJ2-1; TRBD2 might be the D (6 bases). This CDR3 region has 15 residues. The ends were cut back, 1 base at V and 3 bases at J, with 11 bases in the middle. Germline V CDR1 and CDR2: SGDLS, YYNGEE. The chain's CDR3 is CASSVNGGLYNEQFF. The CDR3 coding sequence is TGTGCCAGCAGCGTAAACGGGGGACTCTACAATGAGCAGTTCTTC. Complete variable domain (other parts from reference TRBV9 and TRBJ2-1): DSGVTQTPKHLITATGQRVTLRCSPRSGDLSVYWYQQSLDQGLQFLIQYYNGEERAKGNILERFSAQQFPDLHSELNLSSLELGDSALYFCASSVNGGLYNEQFFGPGTRLTVL.

V and J are TRBV19 and TRBJ1-6; D is undetermined. V lost 2 bases to trimming and J lost 7 bases, with 6 bases between them. Germline V gene sequence: CDR1 LNHDA, CDR2 SQIVND (reference sequence). This CDR3 has 13 residues. For the CDR3, the DNA is TGTGCCAGTAGTATAACCAGAAATTCACCCCTCCACTTT. This translates into CASSITRNSPLHF. The whole variable domain, remainder taken from reference TRBV19 and TRBJ1-6, is DGGITQSPKYLFRKEGQNVTLSCEQNLNHDAMYWYRQDPGQGLRLIYYSQIVNDFQKGDIAEGYSVSREKKESFPLTVTSAQKNPTAFYLCASSITRNSPLHFGNGTRLTVT.

This clonotype was counted a few times. This chain connects TRBV4-1 to TRBJ1-5, with TRBD1 as a possible D gene (5 bases). The CDR3 sequence is 13 residues long. In germline, CDR1 is MGHRA, CDR2 YSYEKL. V lost 4 bases to trimming and J lost 8 bases, with 12 bases between them. The CDR3 nucleotides are TGCGCCAGCAGCCCAACGAGGGGTGAGCCCCAGCATTTT. It translates to CASSPTRGEPQHF.

The chain carries TRBV27 and TRBJ2-1, with TRBD1 identical over 7 bases. Trimming at V came to 2 bases and at J to 0 bases, leaving 7 bases not matched to a gene. The CDR3 loop spans 17 amino acids. CDR1 MNHEY and CDR2 SMNVEV come from the germline V gene (reference sequence). CDR3 bases: TGTGCCAGCAGTTTACGGGGACAGTTACGCTCCTACAATGAGCAGTTCTTC. Translated, it gives CASSLRGQLRSYNEQFF.

In this sample, this clonotype turned up many times. The chain carries TRBV7-2 and TRBJ2-2; D not certain. Trimming shortened V by 2 bases and J by 5 bases, and 15 bases separated the two germline ends. This CDR3 region has 16 residues. CDR1 and CDR2 (germline): SGHTA, FQGNSA. CDR3 residues: CASSLNGRQKTGELFF. Written as DNA, the CDR3 is TGTGCCAGCAGCTTAAACGGGCGGCAGAAGACCGGGGAGCTGTTTTTT. Drawing the rest from reference TRBV7-2 and TRBJ2-2, the complete variable domain is GAGVSQSPSNKVTEKGKDVELRCDPISGHTALYWYRQSLGQGLEFLIYFQGNSAPDKSGLPSDRFSAERTGGSVSTLTIQRTQQEDSAVYLCASSLNGRQKTGELFFGEGSRLTVL.

This clonotype has just a few counts. The genes are TRBV27 and TRBJ2-1; 7 nucleotides match TRBD2. V was pared by 11 bases and J by 0 bases, with 19 bases of the junction left unmatched. Germline loops: CDR1 MNHEY, CDR2 SMNVEV (reference sequence). The CDR3 spans 18 residues. The CDR3 spells CAYPGGLRENGSYNEQFF. The CDR3 bases are TGTGCCTACCCTGGGGGGTTGCGGGAGAATGGCTCCTACAATGAGCAGTTCTTC.

To note about this clonotype: A much larger clonotype is one base distant, so this may be a read error. This chain connects TRBV6-4 to TRBJ2-2, with TRBD2 as a possible D gene (6 bases). This CDR3 has 15 residues. Germline V CDR1 and CDR2: MRHNA, SNTAGT. This CDR3 reads CASSYSTRAAGKLFF. The CDR3 DNA follows: TGTGCCAGCAGTTACTCGACTAGAGCTGCCGGGAAGCTGTTTTTT.

J is TRBJ2-1 and V is TRBV12-3 or TRBV12-4; a possible D gene is TRBD2 (5 bases). The V end lost 7 bases, the J end lost 4 bases, and 20 bases lay between the germline ends. CDR3 length: 16 amino acids. CDR3 in amino acids: CASNPGTGGYYNEQFF. CDR3 DNA sequence: TGTGCCAGCAACCCCGGCACCGGCGGGTATTACAATGAGCAGTTCTTC.

This clonotype was observed a handful of times. The V gene is TRBV30, the J gene TRBJ2-7, with 10 bases aligning to TRBD2. Per the germline V gene, CDR1 is GTSNPN and CDR2 is SVGIG (reference sequence). After removal of 5 bases from V and 0 bases from J, the junction contained 1 base not matched to a gene. This CDR3 spans 13 amino acids. The CDR3 sequence is CAWSSGSSYEQYF. DNA of the CDR3: TGTGCCTGGTCTAGCGGGAGCTCCTACGAGCAGTACTTC.